Below, 28 T cell receptor beta chains from the same sample are listed, as sequenced in a study of T cells expressing NK-cell markers. TCRdb re-called the 5' RACE reads; one entry per CDR3 protein, DNA not given. Its table records roughly 150,000 distinct CDR3 sequences. Specimen: blood T cells: a sorted CD56 or NKG2C T cell subset, CD4+ or CD8+ T cells, or bulk PBMC T cells (not recorded which). The receptors here all came from a woman between 18 and 70 years old in good health.

J is TRBJ2-5 and V is TRBV3-1; TCRdb's D call, TRBD2, is unchecked because there is no DNA. Per germline, CDR1 LGHDT and CDR2 YNNKEL (reference sequence). CDR3 length: 15 residues. CDR3 loop: CASSLRGLDQETQYF.

This chain joins TRBV5-1 and TRBJ2-1; absent DNA, TCRdb's TRBD2 call cannot be checked. The length of the CDR3 is 16 residues. CDR1 and CDR2 (germline): SGHRS, YFSETQ. This CDR3 is CASTPGGSGGAGEQFF.

The chain couples TRBV12-3 or TRBV12-4 to TRBJ2-1; TCRdb gives TRBD2 as the D gene, but with no DNA this cannot be confirmed. The CDR3 length is 16 residues. The CDR3 region is CASSPLAGGPNNEQFF.

The V call is TRBV12-3 or TRBV12-4, the J call TRBJ1-1; absent DNA, TCRdb's TRBD1 call cannot be checked. The CDR3 loop spans 11 amino acids. The chain's CDR3 is CASSPGGRAFF.

The V and J genes are TRBV7-9 and TRBJ1-3. Germline V gene sequence: CDR1 SEHNR, CDR2 FQNEAQ (reference sequence). CDR3 length: 15 amino acids. The CDR3 loop is CASSLALRVGNTIYF.

The V call is TRBV4-1, the J call TRBJ2-3; TCRdb lists TRBD2, though no DNA is available to test this call. The CDR3 sequence is 12 residues long. Germline CDR1 is MGHRA and CDR2 is YSYEKL. The CDR3 protein is CASSLPFDTQYF.

This chain uses TRBV5-1 with TRBJ2-7; with no DNA, the TCRdb D assignment of TRBD1 cannot be verified. The CDR3 is 14 residues long. Looked up from germline, CDR1 is SGHRS and CDR2 is YFSETQ. The CDR3 sequence: CASSGGTAYYEQYF.

This chain connects TRBV18 to TRBJ2-4. Looked up from germline, CDR1 is KGHSH and CDR2 is LQKENI. This CDR3 region has 13 residues. CDR3 in amino acids: CASSALAKNIQYF. The full variable domain, in which reference TRBV18 and TRBJ2-4 provide the parts outside the CDR3, is NAGVMQNPRHLVRRRGQEARLRCSPMKGHSHVYWYRQLPEEGLKFMVYLQKENIIDESGMPKERFSAEFPKEGPSILRIQQVVRGDSAAYFCASSALAKNIQYFGAGTRLSVL.

This chain links TRBV29-1 with TRBJ2-3; TCRdb reports TRBD2, a call that lacks DNA to check it against. CDR1 is SQVTM and CDR2 is ANQGSEA in the germline V gene. The CDR3 extends over 14 amino acids. CDR3 residues: CSVRRSPDTDTQYF.

The rearrangement links TRBV20-1 to TRBJ2-5. This CDR3 comprises 14 residues. Germline V gene data show CDR1 as DFQATT and CDR2 as SNEGSKA (reference sequence). CDR3 sequence reads: CSASPQPTQETQYF.

The chain carries TRBV20-1 and TRBJ1-1; TCRdb designates TRBD1, a call that cannot be tested without DNA. The length of the CDR3 is 14 residues. CDR1 is DFQATT and CDR2 is SNEGSKA in the germline V gene (reference sequence). The CDR3 is CSARAGSVDTEAFF.

The V call is TRBV19, the J call TRBJ1-2; as DNA is missing, the TRBD1 call by TCRdb cannot be tested. Germline loops: CDR1 LNHDA, CDR2 SQIVND (reference sequence). This CDR3 comprises 15 residues. This CDR3 is CASSVPGQIGYGYTF.

The J gene is TRBJ2-7, the V gene TRBV20-1; without DNA, the TCRdb call of TRBD1 cannot be checked. Germline V gene sequence: CDR1 DFQATT, CDR2 SNEGSKA (reference sequence). This CDR3 is built from 13 residues. The CDR3 sequence is CSARGAGFGEQYF.

The rearrangement uses TRBV27 and TRBJ2-7; lacking DNA, the TRBD2 call made by TCRdb goes unchecked. CDR3 length: 15 amino acids. The germline CDR1 and CDR2 sequences are MNHEY and SMNVEV (reference sequence). The CDR3 sequence: CASSLAGLGTYEQYF.

The chain has TRBV7-9 and TRBJ1-1; TCRdb's D gene call, TRBD1, goes unchecked for lack of DNA. Germline CDR1 and CDR2: SEHNR and FQNEAQ (reference sequence). This CDR3 spans 15 amino acids. CDR3: CASSFIRDRPPEAFF.

The J gene is TRBJ1-4, the V gene TRBV7-8. The CDR3 spans 16 residues. Per germline, CDR1 SGHVS and CDR2 FQNEAQ. CDR3 amino acids: CASSIVRVATNEKLFF.

The chain recombines TRBV20-1 with TRBJ2-6. The length of the CDR3 is 16 residues. Germline CDR1 reads DFQATT; CDR2 reads SNEGSKA (reference sequence). The CDR3 sequence is CSASPVSAAGANVLTF.

The chain couples TRBV28 to TRBJ2-7; TCRdb gives TRBD1 as the D gene, but with no DNA this cannot be confirmed. CDR3 length: 15 amino acids. Germline values: CDR1 MDHEN, CDR2 SYDVKM. CDR3 sequence: CASKEGAGQTYEQYF.

This chain's CDR3 is CASSFQRGVSGANVLTF. V gene TRBV6-5 combines with J gene TRBJ2-6; checking the TCRdb D call of TRBD2 is not possible without DNA. This CDR3 is built from 17 residues. The germline V gene has CDR1 MNHEY and CDR2 SVGAGI.

The chain links TRBV28 to TRBJ2-7; TCRdb indicates TRBD2, and absent DNA this call remains unverified. The germline V gene encodes CDR1 MDHEN and CDR2 SYDVKM. The length of the CDR3 is 15 residues. The CDR3 is CASSETSGSEYEQYF.

The chain is built from TRBV20-1 and TRBJ1-5; TCRdb gives TRBD1 as the D gene, but with no DNA this cannot be confirmed. CDR3 length equals 14 residues. Germline V CDR1 and CDR2: DFQATT, SNEGSKA (reference sequence). The CDR3 reads CSAGDTQSNQPQHF.

This sequence joins TRBV9 and TRBJ2-3; TCRdb's D gene call, TRBD1, goes unchecked for lack of DNA. CDR3 length: 15 residues. Germline loops: CDR1 SGDLS, CDR2 YYNGEE. CDR3 amino acids: CASSVGGAFTDTQYF.

V usage is TRBV12-3 or TRBV12-4 and J usage is TRBJ2-7. The CDR3 runs 14 residues. This CDR3 is CASSLEGLLYEQYF.

The chain has TRBV7-2 and TRBJ2-5; TCRdb names TRBD2, which stays unverified in the absence of DNA. This CDR3 has 15 amino acids. The V gene's germline CDR1 is SGHTA and CDR2 FQGNSA. The CDR3 region is CASSLVSSGGTLRYF.

The rearrangement links TRBV7-3 to TRBJ2-3; the D gene TCRdb calls, TRBD2, cannot be checked with no DNA. This CDR3 has 17 residues. Germline lookup yields CDR1 SGHTA and CDR2 FQGTGA. This chain's CDR3 is CASSLTGTSGSPDTQYF.

The chain has TRBV3-1 and TRBJ1-5; checking the TCRdb D call of TRBD1 is not possible without DNA. The CDR3 covers 13 residues. CDR1 is LGHDT and CDR2 is YNNKEL in the germline V gene (reference sequence). CDR3 region: CASSEGLNQPQHF.

CDR3 amino acids: CASRTGPRQNIQYF. The J gene is TRBJ2-4, the V gene TRBV5-1; TCRdb proposes TRBD1, but this gene call is untestable without DNA. Germline lookup yields CDR1 SGHRS and CDR2 YFSETQ. The CDR3 runs 14 residues.

The V and J genes are TRBV4-2 and TRBJ2-2. The CDR3 runs to 13 residues. Germline CDR1 reads LGHNA; CDR2 reads YNFKEQ. CDR3 protein: CASSRGTPGELFF.